This is a list of T cell receptor beta chains from one sample in a study of shared clonotypes between healthy human individuals. The protocol was immunoSEQ multiplex PCR, while the TCRdb copy is restricted to in-frame clones and leaves out a portion. The table has roughly 1 million clones, about 77% seen once. Sequencing used memory CD4+ T cells sorted from blood. The receptors derive from a man between 18 and 35 years old in good health. Both conserved end residues are part of each CDR3. Fields, in order: clone size, D gene, J gene, V gene, CDR3 DNA, CDR3 protein. A D gene is named only where the DNA matches it firmly. Clone sizes are given selectively: once, few, many, or a class where the clone is expanded.

>-|-|TRBJ2-3|TRBV9
TGTGCCAGCAGCGTAGGGCTGGGTCCGACAGATACGCAGTATTTT
CASSVGLGPTDTQYF
>-|-|TRBJ2-7|TRBV6-6
TGTGCCAGCCGAAGAGGGGCCGAAAGGGCCTACGAGCAGTACTTC
CASRRGAERAYEQYF
>once|TRBD1|TRBJ2-2|TRBV7-9
TGTGCCAGCAGCCCTCGACAGGGGGCTATAACCGGGGAGCTGTTTTTT
CASSPRQGAITGELFF
>-|TRBD2|TRBJ2-2|TRBV5-1
TGCGCCAGCAGCGGACTAGCGGGAGTTGCCGGGGAGCTGTTTTTT
CASSGLAGVAGELFF
>few|-|TRBJ1-2|TRBV29-1
TGCAGCGTTGAATCGCCAGGGGTGAACTATGGCTACACCTTC
CSVESPGVNYGYTF
>-|-|TRBJ2-7|TRBV6-1
TGTGCCAGCAGTGGCCTCGGTCGCTACGAGCAGTACTTC
CASSGLGRYEQYF
>once|-|TRBJ2-7|TRBV7-9
TGTGCCAGCAGTCCCGACCCTAGAAGGATCTACGAGCAGTACTTC
CASSPDPRRIYEQYF
>-|-|TRBJ2-5|TRBV9
TGTGCCAGCAGCCCCGGAGTAGGGGGGCCACAAGAGACCCAGTACTTC
CASSPGVGGPQETQYF
>many|-|TRBJ1-2|TRBV29-1
TGCAGCGTTGAAGGGAAGAACTATGGCTACACCTTC
CSVEGKNYGYTF
>-|TRBD2|TRBJ2-3|TRBV4-2
TGTGCCAGCAGCCAAGATACTGGGGGGGACACAGATACGCAGTATTTT
CASSQDTGGDTDTQYF
>-|-|TRBJ2-3|TRBV7-2
TGTGCCAGCAGCTTAGAGGGTAGCGGCACAGATACGCAGTATTTT
CASSLEGSGTDTQYF
>-|-|TRBJ2-5|TRBV7-7
TGTGCTAGCAGCTTAGACGGGGGAGGCACACAAGAGACCCAGTACTTC
CASSLDGGGTQETQYF
>-|-|TRBJ2-7|TRBV5-1
TGCGCCAGCAGCCCCCGACAGGGAGGCTCCTACGAGCAGTACTTC
CASSPRQGGSYEQYF
>-|-|TRBJ1-5|TRBV6-6
TGTGCCAGCAGCCAGGGGAAGGGCAATCAGCCCCAGCATTTT
CASSQGKGNQPQHF
>-|TRBD1|TRBJ1-1|TRBV6-5
TGTGCCACCTACATAGGGACAGGGAACACTGAAGCTTTCTTT
CATYIGTGNTEAFF
>few|-|TRBJ1-2|TRBV28
TGTGCCAGCCAGGGCTCCTCTAACTATGGCTACACCTTC
CASQGSSNYGYTF
>-|-|TRBJ1-6|TRBV25-1
TGTGCCAGCAGTGAAGGGGGCGCGCCTAATTCACCCCTCCACTTT
CASSEGGAPNSPLHF